One sample yielded the 14 T cell receptor beta chains listed below, sequenced in a study of CD8+ T cells in alopecia areata. Extraction of RNA preceded its reverse transcription into cDNA, which served as the sequencing template. Using immunoSEQ multiplex PCR, the repertoire was profiled, and TCRdb retains in-frame clones only, with some absent. There are some 110,000 clones in the sample, none observed a single time. Sequencing was performed on lesional skin. The receptors come from a C3H/HeJ mouse with alopecia areata. Strain haplotype at MHC: H2-k.

In this sample, this clone turned up many times. Gene and germline names: mouse. The read falls 4 residues short of the CDR3 end, and the missing part is taken from the germline J gene. The chain is built from TRBV13-3 and TRBJ2-1; tentative D call: TRBD1 (5 bases). CDR3 length equals 14 residues. Germline V gene sequence: CDR1 NNHDY, CDR2 SYVADS. Trimming stripped 4 bases from V and 0 bases from J, with 8 bases between. Partial CDR3 DNA: TGTGCCAGCAGTACGACAGCTAACTATGCT. This translates into CASSTTANYA. The CDR3 in its entirety is CASSTTANYAEQFF.

Comments on this clone: At residue 12, the translated DNA and the protein in TCRdb do not agree; the protein given here is derived from the DNA. Genes and germline are mouse. Read data end 3 residues before the CDR3 end; the end is taken from the germline J gene. The chain carries TRBV5 and TRBJ1-6; D is unclear. TRBJ1-6 is filed as an ORF, its function uncertain. V lost 0 bases and J 8 bases, leaving 11 bases between the germline ends. CDR3 length: 15 residues. CDR1 is LGHNA and CDR2 is YNLKQL in the germline V gene (reference sequence). CDR3 residues: CASSQDETYYSPLYF. The sequenced part of the CDR3 DNA is TGTGCCAGCAGCCAAGACGAGACATACTATTCGCCC.

This clone was observed a few times. There is a difference at residue 12 between the TCRdb protein and the DNA translation, so the protein given here was translated from the DNA. Germline and genes: mouse. The CDR3 extends 3 residues past the end of the read, so its final part is completed from the germline J gene. This rearrangement joins TRBV31 to TRBJ1-6, with TRBD1 matching over 7 bases. TRBJ1-6 is labeled an ORF, and its function is uncertain. CDR3 length equals 15 residues. Trimming took 0 bases from V and 4 from J; bases not matched to a gene: 3. The germline V gene has CDR1 GKSSPN and CDR2 SITVG. The CDR3 DNA, read in part, is TGTGCCTGGAGTCTACTGGGACAGTATAATTCGCCC. Translated, it gives CAWSLLGQYNSP. The entire CDR3 protein reads CAWSLLGQYNSPLYF.

Turning to this clone: The genes are named according to mouse. This chain's CDR3 is CTCSPSDWGGAEQFF. The part of the CDR3 DNA that was read is TGCACCTGCAGTCCCTCGGACTGGGGGGGTGCT. This rearrangement joins TRBV1 to TRBJ2-1; 12 nucleotides align to TRBD2. The missing CDR3 end, 4 residues past where the read stops, is filled in from the germline J gene. CDR3 size: 15 residues. V dropped 5 bases and J dropped 6; count of bases not matched to a gene: 5. The V gene's germline CDR1 is NSQYPW and CDR2 LRSPGD (reference sequence).

To note about this clone: The gene names here belong to mouse. The CDR3 end falls 4 residues outside the read, so it is completed with the germline J gene. The sample carries other DNA sequences with the same CDR3. The rearrangement uses TRBV13-3 and TRBJ2-5; tentative D call: TRBD1 (6 bases). The CDR3 runs 13 residues. CDR1 is NNHDY and CDR2 is SYVADS in the germline V gene. The covered CDR3 bases are TGTGCCAGCAGTGATAGCAGGGGAGAC. Encoded protein: CASSDSRGD. In full, the CDR3 reads CASSDSRGDTQYF. Drawing the rest from reference TRBV13-3 and TRBJ2-5, the complete variable domain is EAAVTQSPRSKVAVTGGKVTLSCHQTNNHDYMYWYRQDTGHGLRLIHYSYVADSTEKGDIPDGYKASRPSQENFSLILELASLSQTAVYFCASSDSRGDTQYFGPGTRLLVL.

This clone was counted many times. DNA and listed protein disagree at residue 10, so the protein shown here was translated from the DNA. The gene symbols are mouse symbols. The read ends 3 residues shy of where the CDR3 ends; the end is completed using the germline J gene. This chain connects TRBV13-3 to TRBJ1-6; D not certain. TRBJ1-6 is an open reading frame whose function is uncertain. Trimming took off 3 bases at V and 6 bases at J, with 7 bases between the two ends. The CDR3 has 13 amino acids. Per the germline V gene, CDR1 is NNHDY and CDR2 is SYVADS. The CDR3 here is CASSAQPNSPLYF. CDR3 bases read: TGTGCCAGCAGTGCACAGCCTAATTCGCCC.

This clone occurred a few times. Genes here carry mouse names. The CDR3 end lies 4 residues beyond the end of the read and is filled in from the germline J gene. The V and J genes are TRBV13-3 and TRBJ1-1; 8 bases line up with TRBD1. V shed 2 bases, J shed 0 bases, and the junction held 3 bases outside the gene matches. Germline CDR1 and CDR2: NNHDY and SYVADS. This CDR3 is built from 15 residues. The covered CDR3 bases are TGTGCCAGCAGTGAATGGGGACAGGCAAACACA. Translation gives CASSEWGQANT. The complete CDR3 reads CASSEWGQANTEVFF.

In regard to this clone: Gene names refer to mouse genes. Read sequence stops 4 residues before the CDR3 end, and the germline J gene provides the missing end. The chain uses TRBV13-3 and TRBJ2-1, with TRBD2 identical over 13 bases. Germline lookup yields CDR1 NNHDY and CDR2 SYVADS. With 1 base clipped from V and 0 bases from J, the junction kept 4 bases outside the gene matches. This CDR3 has 18 amino acids. CDR3: CASSDRDWGGDNYAEQFF. CDR3 DNA, as far as it was read: TGTGCCAGCAGTGATAGGGACTGGGGGGGGGATAACTATGCT.

This clone has just a few counts. There is a difference at residue 12 between the TCRdb protein and the DNA translation, so the protein given here was translated from the DNA. Gene names are mouse gene names. The read is 3 residues too short to cover the CDR3 end, so that end is filled in from the germline J gene. This chain links TRBV13-1 with TRBJ1-6; 10 positions match TRBD1. TRBJ1-6 is an ORF for which the function is uncertain. CDR3 length equals 15 residues. From germline, CDR1 is NSHNY and CDR2 SYGAGN. The J segment lost 7 bases and the V segment lost 2 bases, leaving 3 bases of the junction unmatched. Incomplete CDR3 DNA: TGTGCCAGCAGTGACGACAGGGGGCGAAATTCGCCC. Its translation: CASSDDRGRNSP. The whole CDR3 sequence reads CASSDDRGRNSPLYF.

This clone was observed at least ten times. Genes here carry mouse names. The CDR3 reads CASSERTGGYEQYF. Partial CDR3 DNA: TGTGCCAGCAGTGAAAGGACAGGGGGGTAT. The genes are TRBV13-3 and TRBJ2-7; 10 bases agree with TRBD1. From the germline J gene comes the end of the CDR3, since the read stops 4 residues before it. The CDR3 spans 14 residues. The germline V gene encodes CDR1 NNHDY and CDR2 SYVADS.

There are a few counts of this clone. The gene symbols are mouse symbols. The missing CDR3 end, 4 residues past where the read stops, is filled in from the germline J gene. V is TRBV1 and J is TRBJ1-4; a weak D match, TRBD1 (6 bases). Trimming cost V 3 bases and J 0 bases, with 14 bases left between them. CDR1 NSQYPW and CDR2 LRSPGD come from the germline V gene (reference sequence). The CDR3 covers 17 residues. This CDR3 is CTCSALDRYLSNERLFF. The DNA read from the CDR3 is TGCACCTGCAGTGCCCTGGACAGATACCTTTCCAACGAA.

This clone was picked up a small number of times. The gene names here belong to mouse. Sequencing ends 4 residues short of the CDR3 end; the germline J gene provides the rest. The rearrangement joins TRBV13-3 to TRBJ1-2; the match to TRBD1 covers 7 bases. The CDR3 runs 12 residues. Trimming cost V 10 bases and J 0 bases; bases outside gene matches: 3. Germline CDR1 and CDR2: NNHDY and SYVADS. The part of the CDR3 DNA that was read is TGTGCCGGGACAGTTGCAAACTCC. Translation gives CAGTVANS. The entire CDR3 is CAGTVANSDYTF.

This clone showed up just a few times. The genes are named according to mouse. The observed sequence ends 4 residues before the CDR3 terminus, with the missing tail filled in from the germline J gene. The rearrangement joins TRBV13-3 to TRBJ2-2; the D is unclear. V dropped 2 bases and J dropped 2 bases, with 7 bases sitting between them. CDR1 is NNHDY and CDR2 is SYVADS in the germline V gene. The CDR3 is made up of 14 amino acids. The CDR3 protein is CASSENQNTGQLYF. The CDR3 bases that were read are TGTGCCAGCAGTGAGAACCAGAACACCGGG.

As to this clone: Germline and genes: mouse. The read terminates 4 residues ahead of where the CDR3 ends, so the germline J gene completes it. The chain is built from TRBV1 and TRBJ2-7; D may be TRBD2 (6 bases). CDR1 is NSQYPW and CDR2 is LRSPGD in the germline V gene (reference sequence). CDR3 length equals 13 residues. Partial CDR3 DNA: TGCACCTGCAGTGCAGCCGCTGGGGAT. The encoded protein is CTCSAAAGD. The full CDR3 is CTCSAAAGDEQYF.